One and the same sample provided the 15 T cell receptor beta chains below, sequenced in a study of graft-versus-host responses after intestinal transplantation (dated by TCRdb to about 2021). The library relied on the immunoSEQ multiplex PCR assay. TCRdb stores this immuneACCESS table with in-frame sequences only. Part of the clones is absent; in the studies checked, under half of the shortfall reflects unresolved V genes, and no reason is known for the rest. Recorded for this sample are tens of thousands of clones; around 91% of them occurred a single time. The ten largest account for 1.3% of the sample. The time point label, read with the paper, signifies: cells obtained before transplantation from donor or recipient. These receptors have no known antigen. Sequencing used unstimulated CD8+ T cells sorted from spleen or lymph node cells, obtained before intestinal transplant. The receptors were gathered from a human donor who received an intestinal transplant.

Comment on this clone: The same CDR3 arises from other DNA sequences in this sample as well. This rearrangement joins TRBV6-5 to TRBJ1-1; D is perhaps TRBD1 (5 bases). Germline V gene data show CDR1 as MNHEY and CDR2 as SVGAGI. This CDR3 is 12 amino acids long. V was cut by 5 bases and J by 5 bases, with 9 bases left in between. CDR3 bases: TGTGCCAGCAGTCCCGGGGGGACTGAAGCTTTCTTT. Translating gives CASSPGGTEAFF.

On this clone: The sample has other DNA sequences that encode this CDR3 too. The chain has TRBV19 and TRBJ1-1; D gene unclear. The CDR3 covers 13 residues. Between the trimmed V and J ends, which lost 1 base and 1 base, there was a span of 4 bases. Germline V lookup: CDR1 LNHDA, CDR2 SQIVND (reference sequence). CDR3 sequence: CASSIGGNTEAFF. CDR3 bases: TGTGCCAGTAGTATAGGAGGGAACACTGAAGCTTTCTTT.

This clone appeared a single time. The chain has TRBV9 and TRBJ2-7; TRBD2 matches at 10 bases. With V trimmed by 3 bases and J by 5 bases, 2 bases remained unmatched. This CDR3 is 13 amino acids long. Germline assignment: CDR1 SGDLS and CDR2 YYNGEE. The CDR3 sequence is CASSASGGDEQYF. DNA of the CDR3: TGTGCCAGCAGCGCTAGCGGGGGTGACGAGCAGTACTTC.

In this sample, this clone turned up once. The chain is built from TRBV10-3 and TRBJ2-3; D is perhaps TRBD2 (6 bases). The CDR3 has 16 residues. The germline V gene has CDR1 ENHRY and CDR2 SYGVKD. V lost 3 bases to trimming and J lost 4 bases, with 17 bases between them. The CDR3 spells CAISEGRGGAADTQYF. CDR3 in DNA: TGTGCCATCAGTGAAGGGCGGGGTGGGGCGGCAGATACGCAGTATTTT.

The rearrangement links TRBV6-5 to TRBJ2-3; a weak D match, TRBD1 (5 bases). From germline, CDR1 is MNHEY and CDR2 SVGAGI. The CDR3 sequence is 14 residues long. V was shortened by 0 bases and J by 4 bases, with 8 bases between the two germline ends. CDR3 residues: CASSYSRVPDTQYF. DNA of the CDR3: TGTGCCAGCAGTTACTCCAGGGTCCCAGATACGCAGTATTTT.

The rearrangement joins TRBV2 to TRBJ2-4; weak D call: TRBD1 (5 bases). The CDR3 covers 16 residues. Germline V CDR1 and CDR2: SNHLY, FYNNEI. Between the trimmed V and J ends, which lost 5 bases and 8 bases, there was a span of 22 bases. This CDR3 reads CASSTRTTSLGDIQYF. In nucleotides, the CDR3 is TGTGCCAGCAGTACCCGGACAACCTCGTTAGGGGACATTCAGTACTTC.

The chain combines TRBV13 with TRBJ2-7; the match to TRBD2 covers 7 bases. This CDR3 is built from 15 residues. The junction had 9 bases not matched to a gene; V was cut back by 5 bases and J by 2 bases. Germline values: CDR1 PRHDT, CDR2 FYEKMQ (reference sequence). This CDR3 reads CASSPHGAGAYEQYF. In DNA form, the CDR3 reads TGTGCCAGCAGCCCCCATGGGGCGGGGGCCTACGAGCAGTACTTC.

J is TRBJ1-1 and V is TRBV7-3; D uncertain. The CDR3 totals 14 residues. V lost 5 bases and J lost 1, with 11 bases in between. CDR1 and CDR2 (germline): SGHTA, FQGTGA. The DNA for the CDR3 is TGTGCCAGCAGCGCGGAGGTCGGGAACACTGAAGCTTTCTTT. This gives the protein CASSAEVGNTEAFF.

The chain combines TRBV11-2 with TRBJ2-5; D may be TRBD2 (5 bases). The CDR3 is 17 amino acids. Germline assignment: CDR1 SGHAT and CDR2 FQNNGV. V was pared by 3 bases and J by 4 bases, with 21 bases between. The CDR3 coding sequence is TGTGCCAGCAGCTTCGAGTTGGCGGGTTATTTGGGAGAGACCCAGTACTTC. Its protein product is CASSFELAGYLGETQYF. The full variable domain, rest sourced from reference TRBV11-2 and TRBJ2-5, is EAGVAQSPRYKIIEKRQSVAFWCNPISGHATLYWYQQILGQGPKLLIQFQNNGVVDDSQLPKDRFSAERLKGVDSTLKIQPAKLEDSAVYLCASSFELAGYLGETQYFGPGTRLLVL.

The CDR3 DNA sequence: TGTGCCAGCAGCGGGACAGGGTTGAATTCACCCCTCCACTTT. This translates into CASSGTGLNSPLHF. This chain uses TRBV9 with TRBJ1-6; 8 nucleotides agree with TRBD1. This CDR3 region has 14 residues. Germline V CDR1 and CDR2: SGDLS, YYNGEE. The V segment lost 3 bases and the J segment 7 bases; nucleotides outside the gene matches: 3.

This chain links TRBV5-6 with TRBJ1-2; no firm D call. V lost 1 base, J lost 7 bases, and 8 bases lay in between. This CDR3 has 12 residues. The germline V gene encodes CDR1 SGHDT and CDR2 YYEEEE. CDR3 sequence: CASSLPPGGYTF. In DNA, the CDR3 is TGTGCCAGCAGCTTGCCCCCGGGTGGCTACACCTTC.

The J gene is TRBJ2-3, the V gene TRBV13; 8 bases map to TRBD2. Unmatched junction bases numbered 15, after V lost 5 bases and J lost 2 bases. The CDR3 extends over 18 amino acids. Germline lookup yields CDR1 PRHDT and CDR2 FYEKMQ (reference sequence). The CDR3 here is CASSPSGGGGGPTDTQYF. Written as DNA, the CDR3 is TGTGCCAGCAGCCCGAGCGGGGGCGGTGGGGGACCCACAGATACGCAGTATTTT.

V is TRBV2 and J is TRBJ2-7; D is possibly TRBD2 (5 bases). V was pared by 7 bases and J by 7 bases, with 20 bases between. The CDR3 length is 14 residues. The germline gives CDR1 SNHLY, CDR2 FYNNEI. The CDR3 nucleotides are TGTGCCAGCATCATCGTGCAAAATTCGGGGGAGCAGTACTTC. Its protein is CASIIVQNSGEQYF.

In regard to this clone: The sample has other DNA sequences that encode this CDR3 too. The chain uses TRBV9 and TRBJ2-5; 7 bases fit TRBD1. J lost 2 bases, V lost 4 bases, and 5 bases had no gene match. The CDR3 totals 14 residues. Looked up from germline, CDR1 is SGDLS and CDR2 is YYNGEE. The CDR3 sequence is CASSPPGQQETQYF. The CDR3 DNA follows: TGTGCCAGCAGCCCCCCGGGACAGCAAGAGACCCAGTACTTC.

V gene TRBV7-2 combines with J gene TRBJ2-1; 11 nucleotides match TRBD2. Germline CDR1 and CDR2: SGHTA and FQGNSA. The CDR3 runs 14 residues. V shed 2 bases, J shed 9 bases, and the junction held 3 bases outside the gene matches. CDR3 region: CASSLSGTSGEQFF. CDR3 nucleotides: TGTGCCAGCAGCTTAAGCGGGACTAGCGGTGAGCAGTTCTTC.